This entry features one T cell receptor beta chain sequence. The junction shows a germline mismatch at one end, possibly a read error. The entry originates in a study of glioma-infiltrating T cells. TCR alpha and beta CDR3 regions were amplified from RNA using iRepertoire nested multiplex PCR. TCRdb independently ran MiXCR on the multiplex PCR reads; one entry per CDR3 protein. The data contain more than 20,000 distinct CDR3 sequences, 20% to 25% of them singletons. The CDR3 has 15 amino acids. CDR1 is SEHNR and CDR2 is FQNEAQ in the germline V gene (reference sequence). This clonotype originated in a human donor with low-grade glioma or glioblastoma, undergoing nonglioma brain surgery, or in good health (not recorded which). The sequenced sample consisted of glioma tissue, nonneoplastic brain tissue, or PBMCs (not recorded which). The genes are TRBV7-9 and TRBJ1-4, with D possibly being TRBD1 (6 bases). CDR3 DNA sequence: TGTGCCAGCAGCTCGGACAGTCTGAGAGGTGAAAAACTGTCTTTT. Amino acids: CASSSDSLRGEKLSF.